The 29 T cell receptor beta chains given below trace back to one sample, sequenced in a study of blood T cell repertoires in COVID-19. Clones were sequenced by immunoSEQ multiplex PCR, and TCRdb holds only the in-frame ones, with some missing. The repertoire holds 220,000 or so clones, with about 83% as singletons. Sequencing used PBMCs or T cells enriched from blood (not recorded which). These TCRs come from a woman aged 35 to 49 who had recovered from COVID-19.

The chain employs TRBV4-1 and TRBJ2-5; the match to TRBD2 covers 7 bases. The CDR3 is 16 amino acids. The V gene's germline CDR1 is MGHRA and CDR2 YSYEKL. J was trimmed by 5 bases and V by 3 bases; bases with no gene match: 12. In DNA form, the CDR3 reads TGCGCCAGCAGCCATTTACTAGCGTTGGGCGGGGAGACCCAGTACTTC. Amino acids: CASSHLLALGGETQYF.

This chain connects TRBV21-1 to TRBJ2-7; TRBD1, the table's D call, lacks a check against the DNA. TRBV21-1 is reported as a pseudogene. The CDR3 totals 13 residues. The CDR3 spells CASSPRTAYEQYV. The CDR3 DNA reads TGTGCCAGCAGCCCGCGGACAGCGTACGAGCAGTACGTC.

The V gene is TRBV5-1, the J gene TRBJ2-2; 10 bases are a match to TRBD1. This CDR3 is built from 16 residues. Germline V gives CDR1 SGHRS, CDR2 YFSETQ. Trimming took 5 bases from V and 3 from J; bases not matched to a gene: 7. DNA for the CDR3: TGCGCCAGCAGTTCGGACAGGGGGGGGCACACCGGGGAGCTGTTTTTT. Encoded protein: CASSSDRGGHTGELFF.

This sequence joins TRBV18 and TRBJ1-1, with D possibly being TRBD1 (6 bases). In germline, CDR1 is KGHSH, CDR2 LQKENI. This CDR3 has 14 residues. V lost 2 bases to trimming and J lost 0 bases, with 7 bases between them. The CDR3 is CASSPGQLNTEAFF. As DNA, the CDR3 is TGTGCCAGCTCACCAGGACAGCTGAACACTGAAGCTTTCTTT.

The J gene is TRBJ2-1, the V gene TRBV5-1; D is possibly TRBD2 (7 bases). With 7 bases removed from V and 3 bases from J, the gap between germline ends came to 17 bases. The CDR3 runs 15 residues. Germline values: CDR1 SGHRS, CDR2 YFSETQ. CDR3 DNA sequence: TGCGCCAGCCGGGAGGCAGGGACACTCTACAATGAGCAGTTCTTC. This gives the protein CASREAGTLYNEQFF.

The chain joins TRBV14 to TRBJ1-1, with 9 bases that match TRBD1. The CDR3 runs 14 residues. The germline CDR1 and CDR2 sequences are SGHDN and FVKESK. Trimming removed 8 bases from V and 4 bases from J; junction bases left unmatched: 8. The chain's CDR3 is CASRGQGKVTEAFF. The CDR3 nucleotides read TGTGCCAGCCGGGGACAGGGAAAGGTCACTGAAGCTTTCTTT.

This sequence joins TRBV30 and TRBJ2-5; the D gene is possibly TRBD1 (5 bases). CDR3 length equals 13 residues. V was shortened by 2 bases and J by 4 bases, with 11 bases between the two germline ends. Germline loops: CDR1 GTSNPN, CDR2 SVGIG (reference sequence). CDR3 nucleotide sequence: TGTGCCTGGAGTAATGACAGATTAGAGACCCAGTACTTC. It codes for CAWSNDRLETQYF.

The chain couples TRBV28 to TRBJ1-4; D is uncertain. Germline lookup yields CDR1 MDHEN and CDR2 SYDVKM. The V end lost 4 bases, the J end lost 5 bases, and 2 bases lay between the germline ends. This CDR3 spans 11 amino acids. CDR3 in amino acids: CASSSNEKLFF. The CDR3 bases are TGTGCCAGCAGTTCGAATGAAAAACTGTTTTTT.

This clone is a singleton in its sample. The V gene is TRBV5-4, the J gene TRBJ1-2; no clear D. Between the trimmed V and J ends, which lost 1 base and 7 bases, there was a span of 5 bases. The CDR3 is 11 residues long. Germline V gives CDR1 SGHNT, CDR2 YYREEE (reference sequence). DNA for the CDR3: TGTGCCAGCAGCTTGAGCGGTGGCTACACCTTC. This translates into CASSLSGGYTF.

This chain links TRBV5-1 with TRBJ1-1; the D gene is possibly TRBD1 (5 bases). Germline CDR1 reads SGHRS; CDR2 reads YFSETQ. Trimming removed 3 bases at V and 10 bases at J, with 19 bases between. The CDR3 runs to 14 residues. CDR3 coding DNA: TGCGCCAGCAGCTCGGAGGGACGGCCCGAGGGAGCTTTCTTT. Its translation is CASSSEGRPEGAFF. Full variable domain (rest looked up from reference TRBV5-1 and TRBJ1-1): KAGVTQTPRYLIKTRGQQVTLSCSPISGHRSVSWYQQTPGQGLQFLFEYFSETQRNKGNFPGRFSGRQFSNSRSEMNVSTLELGDSALYLCASSSEGRPEGAFFGQGTRLTVV.

This chain connects TRBV6-5 to TRBJ1-2; tentative D call: TRBD1 (5 bases). V was shortened by 5 bases and J by 6 bases, with 13 bases between the two germline ends. The CDR3 has 13 amino acids. Germline values: CDR1 MNHEY, CDR2 SVGAGI. CDR3 sequence: CASSPRGSDGYTF. Here the CDR3 DNA reads TGTGCCAGCAGTCCCCGGGGGTCGGATGGCTACACCTTC.

The gene calls are TRBV28 and TRBJ1-4, with 7 bases matching TRBD1. The junction had 20 bases not matched to a gene; V was cut back by 5 bases and J by 5 bases. There are 19 residues in the CDR3. Germline V CDR1 and CDR2: MDHEN, SYDVKM. CDR3 sequence reads: CASSPPGQTTLGWNEKLFF. In nucleotides, the CDR3 is TGTGCCAGCAGTCCACCGGGACAGACGACTTTGGGTTGGAATGAAAAACTGTTTTTT.

This clone was counted once. The chain employs TRBV30 and TRBJ1-2; 7 nucleotides match TRBD1. The CDR3 covers 13 residues. The V segment lost 0 bases and the J segment 8 bases; nucleotides outside the gene matches: 6. Per the germline V gene, CDR1 is GTSNPN and CDR2 is SVGIG (reference sequence). The CDR3 region is CAWSVKTGRGYTF. In DNA form, the CDR3 reads TGTGCCTGGAGTGTGAAGACAGGGAGAGGCTACACCTTC.

V gene TRBV6-5 combines with J gene TRBJ1-4; D is ambiguous. Germline V gene data show CDR1 as MNHEY and CDR2 as SVGAGI. The V end was cut by 10 bases, the J end by 8 bases, with 17 bases between. This CDR3 region has 13 residues. The CDR3: CATRRDLQEKLFF. CDR3 coding DNA: TGTGCCACCAGGCGTGACTTACAAGAAAAACTGTTTTTT.

The chain has TRBV6-2 or TRBV6-3 and TRBJ1-2, with D maybe TRBD1 (5 bases). Trimming took 2 bases from V and 5 from J, leaving 12 bases between them. Looked up from germline, CDR1 is MNHEY and CDR2 is SVGEGT. There are 14 residues in the CDR3. The CDR3 loop is CASSYVSGRYGYTF. In nucleotides, the CDR3 is TGTGCCAGCAGTTACGTCTCAGGGAGGTATGGCTACACCTTC.

This chain uses TRBV27 with TRBJ1-2, with D uncertain. Per germline, CDR1 MNHEY and CDR2 SMNVEV (reference sequence). The V and J ends lost 5 bases and 2 bases respectively, with 9 bases between them. The CDR3 covers 13 residues. Here the CDR3 reads CASSPHRNYGYTF. The CDR3 coding sequence is TGTGCCAGCAGTCCACACAGAAACTATGGCTACACCTTC.

J is TRBJ1-4 and V is TRBV27, with TRBD1 as a possible D gene (6 bases). The germline V and J ends were trimmed by 4 bases and 8 bases, with 17 bases remaining between them. Germline lookup yields CDR1 MNHEY and CDR2 SMNVEV (reference sequence). This CDR3 region has 15 residues. CDR3 residues: CASSSLTGGAEKLFF. As DNA, the CDR3 is TGTGCCAGCAGTTCGCTGACAGGTGGGGCGGAAAAACTGTTTTTT.

V is TRBV9 and J is TRBJ1-1, with D perhaps TRBD1 (6 bases). Germline V gene lookup returns CDR1 SGDLS and CDR2 YYNGEE. Trimming cost V 4 bases and J 4 bases, with 17 bases left between them. There are 15 residues in the CDR3. This CDR3 is CASSIGTGRGTEAFF. CDR3 coding DNA: TGTGCCAGCAGCATCGGGACGGGCAGGGGCACTGAAGCTTTCTTT.

This clone is a singleton in its sample. The chain recombines TRBV7-3 with TRBJ2-2, with 9 nucleotides matching TRBD2. There are 16 residues in the CDR3. V lost 5 bases to trimming and J lost 2 bases; unmatched junction nucleotides: 6. Germline CDR1 reads SGHTA; CDR2 reads FQGTGA. The DNA of the CDR3 is TGTGCCAGCAGCGCAATAGCGGGAGCAAACACCGGGGAGCTGTTTTTT. This encodes CASSAIAGANTGELFF.

The genes are TRBV29-1 and TRBJ2-5, with D maybe TRBD1 (5 bases). Per the germline V gene, CDR1 is SQVTM and CDR2 is ANQGSEA. The length of the CDR3 is 12 residues. V was trimmed by 4 bases and J by 0 bases, leaving 6 bases between them. The CDR3: CSVARDQETQYF. The CDR3 DNA sequence: TGCAGCGTTGCCAGGGACCAAGAGACCCAGTACTTC.

This chain uses TRBV30 with TRBJ1-2; no reliable D call. Germline assignment: CDR1 GTSNPN and CDR2 SVGIG (reference sequence). There are 12 residues in the CDR3. Trimming took 0 bases from V and 8 from J, leaving 10 bases between them. The CDR3 sequence: CAWSVRPGGYTF. In DNA, the CDR3 is TGTGCCTGGAGTGTACGACCGGGGGGCTACACCTTC.

J is TRBJ1-1 and V is TRBV5-1; D is perhaps TRBD1 (6 bases). The CDR3 totals 17 residues. The V gene's germline CDR1 is SGHRS and CDR2 YFSETQ. With 4 bases removed from V and 1 base from J, the gap between germline ends came to 20 bases. The CDR3 nucleotides are TGCGCCAGCAGCCCAACTTATGGGGGCGGCCAGAACACTGAAGCTTTCTTT. Translating it yields CASSPTYGGGQNTEAFF.

V usage is TRBV25-1 and J usage is TRBJ1-6, with a possible D match to TRBD1 (5 bases). This CDR3 spans 15 amino acids. V was shortened by 1 base and J by 9 bases, with 13 bases between the two germline ends. Germline lookup yields CDR1 MGHDK and CDR2 SYGVNS. The CDR3 loop is CASSEWGGGGSPLHF. As DNA, the CDR3 is TGTGCCAGCAGTGAATGGGGTGGGGGGGGTTCACCCCTCCACTTT.

The rearrangement uses TRBV6-2 or TRBV6-3 and TRBJ2-1; TRBD1 is a possible D gene (5 bases). Germline CDR1 and CDR2: MNHEY and SVGEGT. Trimming shortened V by 4 bases and J by 14 bases, and 12 bases separated the two germline ends. The CDR3 has 11 residues. CDR3 nucleotide sequence: TGTGCCAGCAGTTGGGGCCCAGGGAAGTTCTTC. This translates into CASSWGPGKFF.

The chain employs TRBV7-2 and TRBJ1-5; D uncertain. Trimming removed 1 base at V and 1 base at J, with 8 bases between. This CDR3 is built from 15 residues. Germline-derived CDR1 and CDR2 are SGHTA and FQGNSA. The CDR3 sequence: CASSLEKRSNQPQHF. Here the CDR3 DNA reads TGTGCCAGCAGCTTAGAAAAGAGGAGCAATCAGCCCCAGCATTTT.

This chain joins TRBV25-1 and TRBJ2-3; 15 nucleotides match TRBD2. This CDR3 has 16 amino acids. Per the germline V gene, CDR1 is MGHDK and CDR2 is SYGVNS. The ends lost 4 bases at V and 6 bases at J; junction bases unmatched: 5. The chain's CDR3 is CASSGTGTSGRDTQYF. CDR3 sequence (DNA): TGTGCCAGCAGTGGAACCGGGACTAGCGGGAGGGATACGCAGTATTTT.

This chain links TRBV28 with TRBJ2-1; the match to TRBD1 covers 8 bases. Germline loops: CDR1 MDHEN, CDR2 SYDVKM. The CDR3 loop spans 17 amino acids. V shed 1 base, J shed 0 bases, and the junction held 5 bases outside the gene matches. CDR3 sequence reads: CASSLSQGASSYNEQFF. The CDR3 DNA is TGTGCCAGCAGTTTATCCCAGGGGGCCAGCTCCTACAATGAGCAGTTCTTC.

The chain uses TRBV13 and TRBJ2-2; D not certain. CDR3 length: 12 residues. The V gene lost 4 bases and the J gene lost 6 bases, with 6 bases spanning the gap. The V gene's germline CDR1 is PRHDT and CDR2 FYEKMQ (reference sequence). The chain's CDR3 is CASSSSPGELFF. DNA for the CDR3: TGTGCCAGCAGCTCAAGCCCCGGGGAGCTGTTTTTT.

For the CDR3, the DNA is TGTGCCAGCAGCGCCAATCCCACAGGGATCCCTAACTATGGCTACACCTTC. This sequence encodes CASSANPTGIPNYGYTF. J is TRBJ1-2 and V is TRBV9; maybe TRBD1 (6 bases). Trimming took 3 bases from V and 0 from J, leaving 18 bases between them. This CDR3 has 17 amino acids. Germline V gene lookup returns CDR1 SGDLS and CDR2 YYNGEE.